This entry describes one T cell receptor beta chain. Its antigen remains unknown. CDR3 length equals 12 residues. V was clipped by 6 bases and J by 7 bases; unmatched bases: 6. It was by quantitative 5'-RACE with molecular barcodes that TCR beta libraries were made. From the 5' RACE reads, TCRdb called clonotypes with MiXCR, one entry per CDR3 protein. The repertoire includes about 210,000 distinct CDR3 sequences, 6% to 8.5% of them detected once, and over 12% sits in the top ten. These data are taken from a study of CD8 T cells in ankylosing spondylitis. Study-level results: Several of the motif variants were reported before in synovial fluid and blood from reactive arthritis. Disease-linked clones, CD8+, were relatively rare in peripheral blood. Made up of eight highly homologous variants, a TCR beta motif appeared characteristic of ankylosing spondylitis blood.

This clonotype originated in a male donor with ankylosing spondylitis. V is TRBV12-3 or TRBV12-4 and J is TRBJ2-7; the match to TRBD1 covers 7 bases. The sequenced sample consisted of blood, either unsorted or a sorted T cell fraction (not recorded which). The CDR3 DNA is TGTGCCAGCAGGTCGACAGGGTGGGAGCAGTACTTC. Translated: CASRSTGWEQYF.